Listed below are T cell receptor beta chains from one sample, sequenced in a study of neoadjuvant anti-PD-1 for oral cavity cancer. Assay: immunoSEQ multiplex PCR; the TCRdb copy retains only in-frame clones and omits some. The sample yields approximately 68,000 clones, roughly nine tenths seen once. The material sequenced was PBMCs, taken after nivolumab (anti-PD-1) treatment. The receptors were gathered from a person aged 40 to 85 with oral cavity squamous cell carcinoma. Each CDR3 is given with its conserved first and last residue. D genes are given only for firm matches. Size is stated for part of the rows, as once, few or many counts, or as a class when the clone is expanded.

j_gene | d_gene | abundance | v_gene | CDR3aa | CDR3nt
TRBJ2-1 | TRBD2 | few | TRBV5-4 | CASSPGLAGFYEQFF | TGTGCCAGCAGCCCGGGGCTAGCGGGGTTCTATGAGCAGTTCTTC
TRBJ2-1 | NA | NA | TRBV7-3 | CASSLGLPGNNEQFF | TGTGCCAGCAGCCTAGGACTCCCGGGGAACAATGAGCAGTTCTTC
TRBJ2-3 | TRBD2 | NA | TRBV13 | CASSSMAWERGTYTQYF | TGTGCCAGCAGCTCCATGGCCTGGGAGCGGGGGACGTATACGCAGTATTTT
TRBJ1-2 | NA | many | TRBV19 | CASRSGVDFYGYTF | TGTGCCAGTAGGAGTGGGGTCGATTTCTATGGCTACACCTTC
TRBJ2-7 | NA | few | TRBV6-6 | CASSYDEGISYEQYF | TGTGCCAGCAGTTACGATGAGGGAATTTCCTACGAGCAGTACTTC
TRBJ2-7 | NA | NA | TRBV5-1 | CASSRAGLWGQYF | TGCGCCTCGAGCCGGGCGGGGCTCTGGGGGCAGTACTTC
TRBJ2-1 | TRBD2 | NA | TRBV4-1 | CASSHRTSAGSYNEQFF | TGCGCCAGCAGCCACAGGACTAGCGCTGGCTCCTACAATGAGCAGTTCTTC
TRBJ2-3 | TRBD1 | NA | TRBV7-9 | CASSARIKQGDRTQYF | TGTGCCAGCAGCGCCCGGATCAAACAGGGGGATCGGACGCAGTATTTT
TRBJ2-5 | NA | NA | TRBV7-2 | CASSLRMGTQYF | TGTGCCAGCAGCTTGAGGATGGGGACCCAGTACTTC
TRBJ1-5 | NA | NA | TRBV19 | CASSEAGNQPQHF | TGTGCCAGTAGTGAAGCGGGTAATCAGCCCCAGCATTTT
TRBJ2-7 | NA | NA | TRBV11-3 | CASSLRASTEQYF | TGTGCCAGCAGCTTGAGGGCTAGCACCGAGCAGTACTTC
TRBJ1-1 | NA | NA | TRBV4-1 | CASSRSEGRDTEAFF | TGCGCCAGCAGCCGTAGCGAGGGTCGGGACACTGAAGCTTTCTTT
TRBJ1-5 | NA | NA | TRBV5-1 | CASRRGTQSNQPQHF | TGCGCCAGCAGGAGAGGTACTCAAAGCAATCAGCCCCAGCATTTT
TRBJ1-5 | TRBD1 | NA | TRBV19 | CASRPDRGNQPQHF | TGTGCCAGTAGACCGGACAGGGGGAATCAGCCCCAGCATTTT
TRBJ1-1 | TRBD1 | once | TRBV6-6 | CASSYTPGTGATEAFF | TGTGCCAGCAGTTACACGCCTGGGACAGGGGCCACTGAAGCTTTCTTT
TRBJ1-5 | TRBD1 | NA | TRBV2 | CASSETGTALNSNQPQHF | TGTGCCAGCAGTGAGACTGGGACAGCTCTTAATAGCAATCAGCCCCAGCATTTT
TRBJ2-1 | NA | few | TRBV29-1 | CSVARLDGQEQFF | TGCAGCGTTGCCCGGCTTGACGGTCAGGAGCAGTTCTTC
TRBJ1-1 | NA | NA | TRBV29-1 | CSYPSGTEAFF | TGCAGCTATCCTTCGGGCACTGAAGCTTTCTTT
TRBJ1-3 | NA | few | TRBV18 | CASSSYQGFDTIYF | TGTGCCAGCTCATCCTACCAAGGATTTGACACCATATATTTT
TRBJ2-5 | NA | NA | TRBV14 | CASTSSRDLQETQYF | TGTGCCAGCACTTCCTCCCGGGACCTTCAAGAGACCCAGTACTTC
TRBJ2-5 | NA | NA | TRBV5-1 | CASSLGSGVETQYF | TGCGCCAGCAGCTTAGGCTCCGGCGTGGAGACCCAGTACTTC
TRBJ1-2 | NA | NA | TRBV7-9 | CASSLSDRRGYGYTF | TGTGCCAGCAGCTTAAGCGACAGACGCGGCTATGGCTACACCTTC
TRBJ1-1 | NA | NA | TRBV5-4 | CASSLGGGFEAFF | TGTGCCAGCAGCTTGGGAGGAGGGTTTGAAGCTTTCTTT